The 22 T cell receptor beta chains listed next were all sequenced from one sample in a study of glioma-infiltrating T cells. Amplification of TCR alpha and beta CDR3 regions from RNA used iRepertoire nested multiplex PCR. One entry per CDR3 protein, called by TCRdb with MiXCR from the multiplex PCR reads. The table records around 44,000 distinct CDR3 sequences, around 20% of them present only once. The sequencing input was glioma tissue, nonneoplastic brain tissue, or PBMCs (not recorded which). These receptors were collected from a human donor with low-grade glioma or glioblastoma, undergoing nonglioma brain surgery, or in good health (not recorded which).

This clonotype showed up many times. This chain uses TRBV27 with TRBJ2-1; D unresolved. Germline V lookup: CDR1 MNHEY, CDR2 SMNVEV (reference sequence). The CDR3 is 12 residues long. The V and J ends lost 8 bases and 0 bases respectively, with 5 bases between them. The CDR3 loop is CASGNSYNEQFF. The CDR3 DNA follows: TGTGCCAGCGGGAACTCCTACAATGAGCAGTTCTTC.

The rearrangement uses TRBV15 and TRBJ2-3; unclear D gene. Per the germline V gene, CDR1 is LNHNV and CDR2 is YYDKDF (reference sequence). With 2 bases removed from V and 0 bases from J, the gap between germline ends came to 12 bases. CDR3 length: 16 residues. The CDR3 sequence is CATSRNSKASTDTQYF. The CDR3 DNA follows: TGTGCCACCAGCAGAAACAGCAAGGCTAGCACAGATACGCAGTATTTT.

This clonotype has at least ten counts. The V and J genes are TRBV7-9 and TRBJ1-2; 8 nucleotides match TRBD1. The trim removed 6 bases at V and 6 bases at J, leaving 12 bases unmatched. This CDR3 has 15 amino acids. In germline, CDR1 is SEHNR, CDR2 FQNEAQ (reference sequence). Here the CDR3 reads CASRQPLTGVDGYTF. The CDR3 nucleotides read TGTGCCAGCAGACAACCTTTGACAGGGGTGGATGGCTACACCTTC.

This clonotype was detected ten times or more. The rearrangement links TRBV6-2 or TRBV6-3 to TRBJ2-3, with D maybe TRBD1 (5 bases). The CDR3 is 15 residues long. Germline CDR1 MNHEY, CDR2 SVGEGT. V was cut by 4 bases and J by 2 bases, with 13 bases left in between. Here the CDR3 reads CASSSSRTHTDTQYF. CDR3 sequence (DNA): TGTGCCAGCAGTTCTTCTCGGACACACACAGATACGCAGTATTTT.

The chain carries TRBV27 and TRBJ2-2; D is perhaps TRBD1 or TRBD2 (6 bases each). The CDR3 is 18 amino acids. CDR1 MNHEY and CDR2 SMNVEV come from the germline V gene (reference sequence). Trimming pared 5 bases from V and 8 bases from J, leaving 27 bases between. The CDR3 DNA reads as TGTGCCAGCAGTCTCCAGTGGGGGGCCGCGCTTGGCATTGGGGAGCTGTTTTTT. Protein sequence: CASSLQWGAALGIGELFF.

By proportion, this clonotype is medium-sized (0.01 to 0.1%). The J gene is TRBJ2-3, the V gene TRBV27; 8 bases are a match to TRBD2. CDR1 is MNHEY and CDR2 is SMNVEV in the germline V gene (reference sequence). The CDR3 sequence is 16 residues long. The V gene end was trimmed by 5 bases and the J gene end by 3 bases; junction bases not matched to a gene: 10. The CDR3 sequence is CASSPRLVAGTDTQYF. Written as DNA, the CDR3 is TGTGCCAGCAGTCCCCGTTTAGTAGCGGGGACAGATACGCAGTATTTT.

Regarding this clonotype: This may arise from a read error, as a much more abundant clone is one base away. The chain links TRBV3-1 to TRBJ1-1; D possibly corresponds to TRBD1 (5 bases). Germline lookup yields CDR1 LGHDT and CDR2 YNNKEL (reference sequence). CDR3 length equals 16 residues. The CDR3 is CASTRRGNRMNTKAFF. The CDR3 DNA follows: TGTGCCAGCACTCGACGGGGGAATCGGATGAACACTAAAGCTTTCTTT.

The gene calls are TRBV5-1 and TRBJ1-3, with D uncertain. The V end was cut by 1 base, the J end by 0 bases, with 5 bases between. Germline V gene data show CDR1 as SGHRS and CDR2 as YFSETQ. The CDR3 consists of 14 residues. The CDR3 spells CASSLTDSGNTIYF. The CDR3 DNA sequence: TGCGCCAGCAGCTTGACCGACTCTGGAAACACCATATATTTT.

This clonotype was observed a handful of times. The chain employs TRBV5-1 and TRBJ1-1; weak D call: TRBD1 (6 bases). V was trimmed by 4 bases and J by 0 bases, leaving 13 bases between them. Germline V gives CDR1 SGHRS, CDR2 YFSETQ. The CDR3 spans 15 residues. The CDR3: CASSQMGHLNTEAFF. CDR3 in DNA: TGCGCCAGCAGCCAAATGGGACATCTGAACACTGAAGCTTTCTTT. The variable domain in full, completed from reference TRBV5-1 and TRBJ1-1, reads KAGVTQTPRYLIKTRGQQVTLSCSPISGHRSVSWYQQTPGQGLQFLFEYFSETQRNKGNFPGRFSGRQFSNSRSEMNVSTLELGDSALYLCASSQMGHLNTEAFFGQGTRLTVV.

Notes on this clonotype: Compared with germline, one end of the junction differs, possibly owing to a read error. The chain recombines TRBV7-9 with TRBJ2-1; D gene ambiguous. CDR1 is SEHNR, CDR2 FQNEAQ, per germline (reference sequence). The CDR3 loop spans 11 amino acids. The CDR3, as DNA: TGTGCAAGCAGCGCAAGGGATGAGCAGTTCTTC. Residues: CASSARDEQFF.

The chain couples TRBV5-4 to TRBJ2-3; D may match TRBD1 or TRBD2 (5 bases each). CDR1 SGHNT and CDR2 YYREEE come from the germline V gene (reference sequence). CDR3 length equals 15 residues. Between the trimmed V and J ends, which lost 0 bases and 1 base, there was a span of 9 bases. The CDR3 spells CASSLGGGGTDTQYF. DNA for the CDR3: TGTGCCAGCAGCTTGGGTGGGGGTGGCACAGATACGCAGTATTTT.

This clonotype was recorded many times. This rearrangement joins TRBV5-1 to TRBJ2-3; TRBD1 agrees at 7 bases. The germline V gene has CDR1 SGHRS and CDR2 YFSETQ. The length of the CDR3 is 14 residues. V shed 4 bases, J shed 2 bases, and the junction held 4 bases outside the gene matches. The CDR3 DNA follows: TGCGCCAGCAGCAGGGGACAGAACACAGATACGCAGTATTTT. This sequence encodes CASSRGQNTDTQYF.

This clonotype was seen a handful of times. This chain links TRBV5-8 with TRBJ2-1; 9 bases align to TRBD2. CDR3 length: 14 amino acids. The J segment lost 4 bases and the V segment lost 2 bases, leaving 1 base of the junction unmatched. CDR1 and CDR2 from the germline V gene are SGHTS and YDEGEE. This chain's CDR3 is CASSLTSGYNEQFF. CDR3 coding DNA: TGTGCCAGCAGCTTAACTAGCGGGTACAATGAGCAGTTCTTC.

Points on this clonotype: This CDR3 is missing its conserved last phenylalanine or tryptophan, likely due to a read error. The chain links TRBV7-6 to TRBJ2-1; D is undetermined. Germline V lookup: CDR1 SGHVS, CDR2 FNYEAQ. This CDR3 spans 12 amino acids. This chain's CDR3 is CASILGRNEQFL. The CDR3 DNA is TGTGCCAGCATCTTAGGTAGGAATGAGCAGTTCCTC.

This clonotype was detected ten times or more. The chain links TRBV5-1 to TRBJ1-2; D is perhaps TRBD1 (6 bases). With 3 bases removed from V and 1 base from J, the gap between germline ends came to 16 bases. Germline V gene lookup returns CDR1 SGHRS and CDR2 YFSETQ. This CDR3 spans 16 amino acids. This chain's CDR3 is CASSSTWGRGNYGYTF. The CDR3 DNA reads as TGCGCCAGCAGCTCTACCTGGGGCAGGGGTAACTATGGCTACACCTTC.

The count of this clonotype is one. One end of the junction is discordant with germline, which a read error may explain. This rearrangement joins TRBV6-2 or TRBV6-3 to TRBJ2-7, with D unresolved. CDR3 size: 15 residues. CDR1 is MNHEY, CDR2 SVGEGT, per germline. CDR3 sequence (DNA): TGTGCCAGCAGTTTAACGGGCGCAGCCCTCTACGAACAGTACTTC. Its translation is CASSLTGAALYEQYF.

At least ten counts were recorded for this clonotype. The chain combines TRBV6-1 with TRBJ2-3; a possible D gene is TRBD2 (7 bases). Germline values: CDR1 MNHNS, CDR2 SASEGT. This CDR3 has 12 residues. Deletions cut 8 bases from V and 4 bases from J, with 10 bases between. CDR3 DNA sequence: TGTGCCAGCGGGGGGGCCCCAGATACGCAGTATTTT. Translated, it gives CASGGAPDTQYF.

A remark on this clonotype: A single base separates this from a much larger clone, so it may be a read error. The chain carries TRBV2 and TRBJ2-5; TRBD2 matches at 9 bases. CDR3 size: 15 residues. The V gene's germline CDR1 is SNHLY and CDR2 FYNNEI. V gave up 4 bases and J gave up 6 bases; unmatched junction bases: 9. CDR3 bases: TGTGCCAGCAGTGCACGGACTAGCGTGCGAAAGACCCAGTACTTC. This translates into CASSARTSVRKTQYF.

V usage is TRBV19 and J usage is TRBJ1-4; the match to TRBD1 covers 8 bases. Unmatched junction bases numbered 4, after V lost 9 bases and J lost 1 base. Germline CDR1 LNHDA, CDR2 SQIVND (reference sequence). The CDR3 extends over 14 amino acids. Here the CDR3 DNA reads TGTGCCAGCCAGGGGGCGCGAACTAATGAAAAACTGTTTTTT. Encoded protein: CASQGARTNEKLFF.

In its sample, this clonotype was seen many times. The chain joins TRBV27 to TRBJ2-1; 10 bases align to TRBD2. V shed 5 bases and J 10 bases; nucleotides not matched to a gene: 17. Germline assignment: CDR1 MNHEY and CDR2 SMNVEV (reference sequence). The CDR3 is made up of 17 amino acids. In DNA, the CDR3 is TGTGCCAGCAGTCCCTTACATTCGGGTAGCGGGGGGCTAGAGCAGTTCTTC. Encoded protein: CASSPLHSGSGGLEQFF.

This clonotype was seen ten or more times. The CDR3 sequence: CASSYSPGTASSSSYEQYF. In nucleotides, the CDR3 is TGTGCCAGCAGTTACTCGCCCGGGACAGCTTCCTCAAGCTCCTACGAGCAGTACTTC. The chain is built from TRBV6-2 or TRBV6-3 and TRBJ2-7; TRBD1 matches at 7 bases. With V trimmed by 0 bases and J by 0 bases, 14 bases remained unmatched. Looked up from germline, CDR1 is MNHEY and CDR2 is SVGEGT. CDR3 size: 19 residues.

There are many counts of this clonotype. CDR3 amino acids: CASGRNYNEQFF. DNA of the CDR3: TGTGCCAGCGGGCGAAATTACAATGAGCAGTTCTTC. J is TRBJ2-1 and V is TRBV2; D unclear. Germline V gene sequence: CDR1 SNHLY, CDR2 FYNNEI. This CDR3 has 12 amino acids. With 8 bases removed from V and 4 bases from J, the gap between germline ends came to 9 bases.